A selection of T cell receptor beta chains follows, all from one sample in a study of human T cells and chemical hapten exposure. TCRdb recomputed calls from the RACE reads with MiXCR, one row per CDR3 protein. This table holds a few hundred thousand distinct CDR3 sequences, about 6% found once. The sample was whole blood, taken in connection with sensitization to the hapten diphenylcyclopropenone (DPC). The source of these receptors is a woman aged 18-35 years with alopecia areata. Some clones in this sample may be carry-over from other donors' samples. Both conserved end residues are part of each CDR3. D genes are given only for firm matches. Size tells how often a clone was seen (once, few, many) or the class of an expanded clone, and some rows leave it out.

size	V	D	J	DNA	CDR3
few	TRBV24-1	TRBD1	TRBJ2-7	TGTGCCACCAGTGGTCTGGACAGGGGAACGTACGAGCAGTACTTC	CATSGLDRGTYEQYF
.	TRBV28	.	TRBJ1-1	TGTGCCAGCAGTTTATTGGGGGACCCCACTGAAGCTTTCTTT	CASSLLGDPTEAFF
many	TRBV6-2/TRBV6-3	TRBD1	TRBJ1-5	TGTGCCAGCAGCCAGTTACCGGGACAGGACCGAGATCAGCCCCAGCATTTT	CASSQLPGQDRDQPQHF
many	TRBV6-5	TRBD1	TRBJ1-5	TGTGCCAGCAGCAAAACGACAGGGTTCAATCAGCCCCAGCATTTT	CASSKTTGFNQPQHF
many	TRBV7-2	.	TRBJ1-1	TGTGCCAGCAGCTTAGAAGTCGCGGACACTGAAGCTTTCTTT	CASSLEVADTEAFF
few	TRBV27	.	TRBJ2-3	TGTGCCAGCAGTGGGGCCGCAGATACGCAGTATTTT	CASSGAADTQYF
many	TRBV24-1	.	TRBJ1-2	TGTGCCACCTCCGCTGGACAGTATTTTCAAGGCTACACCTTC	CATSAGQYFQGYTF
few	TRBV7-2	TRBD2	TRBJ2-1	TGTGCCAGCAGCTTCCCCCGACAAGCGGGGGGCTCCTACAATGAGCAGTTCTTC	CASSFPRQAGGSYNEQFF
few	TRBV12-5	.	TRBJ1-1	TGTGCTAGTGGTTTAAATGGGAACACTGAAGCTTTCTTT	CASGLNGNTEAFF
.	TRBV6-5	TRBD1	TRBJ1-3	TGTGCCAGCAGGGGGACAGGGGGCTCTGGAAACACCATATATTTT	CASRGTGGSGNTIYF